This entry describes one TCR beta chain. The sample contains more than one DNA sequence encoding this CDR3. The entry originates in a study of shared clonotypes between healthy human individuals. Measured with immunoSEQ multiplex PCR; TCRdb has only the in-frame clones, and not every one. The sample has some 2 million clones, approximately 95% seen once. V was pared by 6 bases and J by 0 bases, with 11 bases between. The germline gives CDR1 SQVTM, CDR2 ANQGSEA. The CDR3 extends over 13 amino acids. The origin of this receptor is a young man in good health. This chain joins TRBV29-1 and TRBJ1-1; D is undetermined. The sequenced sample consisted of naive CD4+ T cells sorted from blood. The sample's subset: CD45RA+ positively selected. CDR3 sequence reads: CSVAGRLNTEAFF. Here the CDR3 DNA reads TGCAGCGTCGCCGGTCGGCTGAACACTGAAGCTTTCTTT.